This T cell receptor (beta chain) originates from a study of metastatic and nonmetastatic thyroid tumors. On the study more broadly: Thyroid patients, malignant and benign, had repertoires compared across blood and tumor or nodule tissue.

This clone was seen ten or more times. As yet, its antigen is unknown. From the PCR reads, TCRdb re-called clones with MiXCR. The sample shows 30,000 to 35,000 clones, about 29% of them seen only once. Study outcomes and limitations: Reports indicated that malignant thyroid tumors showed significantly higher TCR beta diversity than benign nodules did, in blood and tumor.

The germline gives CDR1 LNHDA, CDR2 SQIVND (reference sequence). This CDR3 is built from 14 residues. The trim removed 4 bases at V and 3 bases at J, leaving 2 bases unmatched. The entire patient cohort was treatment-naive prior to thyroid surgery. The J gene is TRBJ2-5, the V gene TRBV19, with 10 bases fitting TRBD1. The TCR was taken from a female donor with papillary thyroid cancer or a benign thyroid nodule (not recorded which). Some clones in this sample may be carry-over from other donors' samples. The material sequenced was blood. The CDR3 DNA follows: TGTGCCAGTAGTAGGGGACAGGGGAAAGAGACCCAGTACTTC. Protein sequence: CASSRGQGKETQYF.